This T cell receptor beta chain is from a study of T cells in Graves' hyperthyroidism and ophthalmopathy. Study-wide results and caveats: Progression to ophthalmopathy was predicted a median of roughly seven months early.

An absence of ophthalmopathy progression within 18 months meant stable Graves' hyperthyroidism. PBMCs were sourced from more than 9 ml fresh peripheral blood. This CDR3 has 13 residues. With V trimmed by 4 bases and J by 4 bases, 0 bases remained unmatched. Germline values: CDR1 SGHTA, CDR2 FQGNSA. Amplification yielded TCR beta CDR3 regions, with RNA transcripts as the source. Primed by the HTBI set, a first-round RT-PCR was run on the TCR CDR3. In TCRdb, the multiplex PCR reads were re-called with MiXCR into one record per CDR3 protein. The sample has about 360,000 distinct CDR3 sequences; roughly 13% are singletons. This clonotype was seen at least ten times. The antigen is unknown.

This chain joins TRBV7-2 and TRBJ2-1, with 8 bases aligning to TRBD1. This clonotype was sampled from a woman in her late teens or twenties with Graves' hyperthyroidism. Sequencing was performed on blood. This CDR3 reads CASSWDRYNEQFF. Written as DNA, the CDR3 is TGTGCCAGCAGCTGGGACAGGTACAATGAGCAGTTCTTC.